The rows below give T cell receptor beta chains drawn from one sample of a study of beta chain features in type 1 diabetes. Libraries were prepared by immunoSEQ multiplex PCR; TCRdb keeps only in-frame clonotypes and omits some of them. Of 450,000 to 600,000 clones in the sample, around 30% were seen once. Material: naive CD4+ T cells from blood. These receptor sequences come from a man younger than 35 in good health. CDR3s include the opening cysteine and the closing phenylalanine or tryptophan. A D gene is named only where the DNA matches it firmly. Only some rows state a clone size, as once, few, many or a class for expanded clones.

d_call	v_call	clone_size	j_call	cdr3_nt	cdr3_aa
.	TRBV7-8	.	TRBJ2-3	TGTGCCAGCAGCCTCCGGTGGGAAAGCACAGATACGCAGTATTTT	CASSLRWESTDTQYF
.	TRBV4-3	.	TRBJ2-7	TGCGCCAGCAGCCAAGATGTATCCGGTAGTCTTACCTACGAGCAGTACTTC	CASSQDVSGSLTYEQYF
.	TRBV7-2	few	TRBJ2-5	TGTGCCAGCAGCCCTACAGGACTCCAAGAGACCCAGTACTTC	CASSPTGLQETQYF
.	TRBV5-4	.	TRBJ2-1	TGTGCCAGCAGCCCAGCTGCGTCTAGCAGTTACAATGAGCAGTTCTTC	CASSPAASSSYNEQFF
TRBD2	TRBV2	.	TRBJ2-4	TGTGCCAGCAGTGAAAGTGCGGGGGGCTTAGCCAAAAACATTCAGTACTTC	CASSESAGGLAKNIQYF
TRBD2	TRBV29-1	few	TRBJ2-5	TGCAGCGGTAGCGGGAGTGCGGACGGGGAGACCCAGTACTTC	CSGSGSADGETQYF
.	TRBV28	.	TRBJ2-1	TGTGCCAGCAGTTTATTCGGGGGCTCCTACAATGAGCAGTTCTTC	CASSLFGGSYNEQFF
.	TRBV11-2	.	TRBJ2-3	TGTGCCAGCAGCCCATCTGGGGGGGCGGGAGAACGGGATACGCAGTATTTT	CASSPSGGAGERDTQYF
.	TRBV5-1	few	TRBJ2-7	TGCGCCAGCAGTATCCAGGGGACCTACGAGCAGTACTTC	CASSIQGTYEQYF
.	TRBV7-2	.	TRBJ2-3	TGTGCCAGCAGCTTAGTAGCCAGAACCCGCACAGATACGCAGTATTTT	CASSLVARTRTDTQYF
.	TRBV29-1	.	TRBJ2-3	TGCAGCGTTCGATGGGGGCAAACTAGCACAGATACGCAGTATTTT	CSVRWGQTSTDTQYF
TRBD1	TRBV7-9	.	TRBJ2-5	TGTGCCAGCAGCTTAATGTGGACAGGGAGGGAGACCCAGTACTTC	CASSLMWTGRETQYF
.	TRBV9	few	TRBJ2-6	TGTGCCAGCAGCGTCGACCCCCGGAACCCATCTGGGGCCAACGTCCTGACTTTC	CASSVDPRNPSGANVLTF
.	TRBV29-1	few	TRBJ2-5	TGCAGCGTCAATCGGGGAGGAGAGACCCAGTACTTC	CSVNRGGETQYF
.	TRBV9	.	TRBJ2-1	TGTGCCAGCAGCGTAGGAGGTCTAGCCGTCTACAATGAGCAGTTCTTC	CASSVGGLAVYNEQFF